This T cell receptor (beta chain) was retrieved from a study of T cells expressing NK-cell markers. Judged by frequency, this clonotype is medium-sized. Its antigen is still unknown. CDR3 length: 16 amino acids. It was by 5'RACE template switching with UMIs that TCR beta cDNA was made. For each CDR3 protein, TCRdb gives one entry from its re-call of the 5' RACE reads, without DNA. This sample's table reports 300,000 to 450,000 distinct CDR3 sequences. Overall study results and limits: Dominant NKG2C+ clonotypes made up about 1.0-7.5% of CD8+ T cells in six donors.

Sequencing was carried out using blood T cells: a sorted CD56 or NKG2C T cell subset, CD4+ or CD8+ T cells, or bulk PBMC T cells (not recorded which). The gene calls are TRBV12-3 or TRBV12-4 and TRBJ2-2; the D gene TCRdb calls, TRBD1, cannot be checked with no DNA. The TCR sequence derives from a man aged 18-69 years in good health. This CDR3 reads CASSPRTGVITGELFF.